This T cell receptor (beta chain) came from a study of blood T cell repertoires in COVID-19. Overall study context: T cells, B-cell-depleted T cells, or PBMCs supplied cDNA or gDNA.

This clone was observed a handful of times. CDR1 is SGHTA, CDR2 FQGTGA, per germline. Germline trimming cut 5 bases from V and 1 base from J; bases unmatched to any gene: 6. The CDR3 is 16 amino acids. Per the authors' pipeline: It was from reference gene primer amplification that nucleated cell counts were estimated. The assay was immunoSEQ multiplex PCR, and TCRdb's table has in-frame clones only and misses some. That table gives V, J and clone size, and the DNA gave D and trimming. The sample includes about 100,000 clones, 80% to 95% of them seen just once. The chain joins TRBV7-3 to TRBJ2-1, with 9 bases lining up with TRBD2. This receptor was taken from a man in his fifties or sixties with acute or convalescent COVID-19. Sequencing used peripheral blood. The CDR3 sequence: CASSKTSGVSYNEQFF. CDR3 in DNA: TGTGCCAGCAGCAAGACTAGCGGAGTATCCTACAATGAGCAGTTCTTC.